This TCR beta chain came from a study of Graves' ophthalmopathy and Graves' hyperthyroidism (dated by TCRdb to 2017 to 2018). With respect to the entire study: Peripheral blood was collected before any treatment was given, at the time of initial diagnosis. In about six hyperthyroidism patients, the T-cell repertoire of thyroid tissue was compared with the T-cell repertoire of blood. The approximately 100 discovery patients were divided at random into training and test sets in a 7:3 ratio. Once sampling was done, hyperthyroidism patients were given methimazole at a starting dose of 30 mg daily, while ophthalmopathy patients were given high-dose intravenous methylprednisolone. To explore V-J signatures that distinguish ophthalmopathy from hyperthyroidism, a discovery set of 100 patients was enrolled, made up of 40 to 45 with ophthalmopathy and 57 with stable hyperthyroidism. In total, 120 to 150 blood samples were TCR-sequenced: fewer than 50 ophthalmopathy, under 80 hyperthyroidism and some 17 hyperthyroidism-to-ophthalmopathy patients. TCR beta repertoire signatures were used to distinguish Graves' ophthalmopathy from Graves' hyperthyroidism and to predict progression to ophthalmopathy. The independent validation cohort included approximately 19 hyperthyroidism patients plus 17 patients who later progressed from hyperthyroidism to ophthalmopathy. What the authors observed across the whole study: No statistical method was used to set the sample size in advance, and the investigators knew which group each participant was assigned to. In validation, the model predicted ophthalmopathy progression with about 71% sensitivity and approximately 75% specificity; approximately 12 predicted patients were CT-confirmed with GO in a median of approximately 6.5 months. In cross-validation, the 13-signature model distinguished ophthalmopathy from stable hyperthyroidism with about 88% sensitivity and just under 84% specificity, and in the test set the corresponding values were about 80% and 75%. Among expanded thyroid clonotypes with frequency above 0.001, most also showed up in blood, which suggests that blood repertoires may reflect the thyroid immune response.

The ophthalmopathy patients had moderately to severely active disease, with a Clinical Activity Score of 3 or higher, a NOSPECS grade of 4 or higher, and a disease duration of less than 3 months. Anyone with other autoimmune diseases, uncontrolled infections, pregnancy or lactation was excluded from the study. Clinical symptoms, serum thyroxine, TRAb, thyroid ultrasound and orbital computed tomography formed the basis of the diagnosis. Ficoll-Paque density gradient centrifugation was used to isolate PBMCs from approximately 11 ml of fresh peripheral blood. Total RNA was extracted with Trizol reagent and quality-checked on an Agilent 2100 Bioanalyzer. TCR beta CDR3 regions were amplified from RNA transcripts for repertoire sequencing. The first round of RT-PCR was done with HTBI primers and the Qiagen OneStep RT-PCR kit, and was followed by a second round of multiplex PCR, then size selection and purification. Libraries were sequenced on an Illumina HiSeq2000 using paired-end 100 bp reads. Per the authors' processing: SOAPnuke was used for read processing, and reads with adapters, uncalled bases, a mean Phred below 15, or no exact constant-primer or identifier match were discarded. COPE v1.2.5 was used to merge high-quality paired reads. Unique nucleotide sequences were defined as clonotypes and aligned to IMGT TRB V, D and J references using MiTCR v1.1. Analysis was restricted to V-J combinations with a frequency above 0.0001, which covered about 99% of repertoires. For each V-J combination, a TCR clonal expansion and chaos score was defined as the ratio of F50 clonal expansion to chaos observed in the TCRdist matrix. Features were reduced by Welch's t-statistics and random forest to about a dozen V-J combinations, which fed a naive Bayes classifier. The Morisita-Horn index was used to measure how similar the thyroid and blood repertoires were. The raw public data were reprocessed by TCRdb itself: fastp quality trimming at Q25, MiXCR clonotype calling, in-frame beta chains only. Each record represents a unique CDR3 protein, reported with the most common genes and DNA among its rows. The V and J calls were determined by TCRdb, not by the authors. The sample contains approximately 500,000 distinct CDR3 sequences, around an eighth of them found a single time. The ten largest account for roughly 10% of the sample.

This clonotype appeared many times. Its antigen is still unknown. Within one base of it there is no much larger clone, and no base qualities were kept. The clonotype originates from a woman aged 30 to 39 with Graves' ophthalmopathy. Donor details come from another sample of the same person, matched by shared clones. Source material: blood.

The DNA reads TGTGCCAGCAGTTTATCGAGAAGTCAGGAGACCCAGTACTTC. Its protein reads: CASSLSRSQETQYF. The chain employs TRBV12-3 or TRBV12-4 and TRBJ2-5; a confident D gene designation cannot be given. The CDR3, from cysteine to phenylalanine, totals 14 residues. Left in the record is the CDR3 DNA by itself, 42 bases read in frame from the first base. Between the V and J ends, shortened by 2 bases and 5 bases respectively, the junction contains 12 bases.